This TCR beta chain was identified during a study of shared clonotypes between healthy human individuals (dated by TCRdb to between 2020 and 2021). For the wider study: The cohort comprised a couple of women and three men aged 18 to 49 years. For each donor, CD4 naive and CD4 memory were each run on three plates, CD8 naive on two plates, and CD8 memory on one plate. Blood TCR repertoires of a handful of healthy adults were deeply sequenced to estimate repertoire size and the extent of clonotype sharing between individuals. To increase sequencing depth and limit assay-specific biases, different laboratories used diverse techniques to prepare libraries and sequence TCR repertoires. Per donor, leukapheresis produced somewhere between about 0.8 and 9 billion PBMCs.

Summary of the overall study and its limitations: Compared with non-shared clonotypes, the clonotypes found in all four sorted-subset donors had higher generation probabilities. Rarefaction of sorted-subset datasets indicated incomplete sequencing despite the large sequencing depth. Estimated clonotype richness was generally larger for naive than for memory subsets. Based on pairwise subsampling, the degree of clonotype sharing among donors was expected to be affected by sequencing depth. Sampling was limited to blood, and TCR repertoires in tissue likely differ from TCR repertoires in blood. Across a handful of donors, 4.5% to 6.5% of naive CD4, more than 3% of naive CD8, roughly 2.2% of memory CD4, and approximately 0.4% of memory CD8 clonotypes were shared. Because the study included a small number of donors, the genetic and exposure-history diversity represented was limited.

Healthy HIV-negative adults with no recently reported acute infections or vaccinations were included as donors. Every donor was a Caucasian adult living in Nashville, Tennessee, USA. CD4+ T cells were enriched by magnetic negative selection; naive cells were then positively selected on CD45RA, and the negative fraction formed the memory subset. Blood was collected by leukapheresis, and PBMCs were isolated by Ficoll-Histopaque density gradient centrifugation and then cryopreserved in liquid nitrogen vapor phase. Purity and quantity of every magnetically sorted T cell population were checked by analytical flow cytometry. From each sorted fraction, genomic DNA was isolated and quantified by UV absorbance on a Nanodrop 2000c. CDR1 and CDR2 are drawn from the germline V gene: MNHNS, SASEGT. The germline ends are 1 base apart after V is trimmed by 0 bases and J by 4 bases. From the cysteine up to the phenylalanine, the CDR3 has a length of 11 residues. Only the CDR3 portion is preserved as DNA: 33 bases, with reading frame beginning at the first base.

Using the deep immunoSEQ assay, multiplex PCR amplified TCR CDR3 regions from genomic DNA. Extracted genomic DNA from each cell subset was spread evenly across all wells of several immunoSEQ 96-well plates, with each plate serving as a replicate. For sorted subsets, approximately 190 ng genomic DNA, equal to tens of thousands of T cell genomes, was loaded into each replicate PCR. Purified libraries were quantified with a Qubit 3.0 fluorometer, sized on a Bioanalyzer 2100, and re-quantified with the KAPA Library Quantification kit. Each immunoSEQ 96-well plate was sequenced on its own single-read 150-cycle Illumina NextSeq 550 flow cell. The study's processing was this. Because the immunoSEQ output included only junctional sequences and no quality scores, the filtering could not be the same as the filtering used for full-length reads. Sequences were annotated with PyIR, a Python wrapper for IgBLAST v1.9, and V/J genes and CDR3 were assigned using IMGT germline references. Any read was removed if the V/J assignment was weak (E-value above 1e-6), the CDR3 was missing, or the read contained stop codons, out-of-frame junctions, or ambiguous translated residues. A V3J clonotype was defined by an identical inferred V gene, J gene, and CDR3 amino acid sequence. The percentage overlap between two repertoires was calculated by dividing the number of shared unique clonotypes by the size of the smaller repertoire. Repertoire richness was assessed with RTK rarefaction, the Chao1 estimator, and Recon v2.1 estimates of unobserved clonotypes. For all TCRbeta clonotypes obtained by the gDNA method from a handful of donors, generation probabilities were computed with OLGA. The table comes from immuneACCESS by way of TCRdb, which keeps in-frame sequences with V and J called. Part of the clones is missing from these tables; in studies checked, under half for an unresolved V gene and the rest for unknown reasons. V and J calls and clone size come straight from that table; D and trimming were deduced from the DNA. In this sample the table shows more than 2 million clones, 95% of which occur a single time. The leading ten clones occupy 0.1% to 0.15% of the sample.

In the case of this clone: This receptor's antigen is unknown. A much larger clone differs from this one at a single base, so this may be a read error. The same CDR3 is also encoded by other DNA sequences in this sample.

The receptor was derived from a man aged 18 to 29 in good health. Material: naive CD4+ T cells sorted from blood. The cell subset or site label, as the study defines it: CD45RA+ positively selected. The chain was built from TRBV6-1 and TRBJ2-7; a confident D gene designation cannot be given. The CDR3 is CASSEAYEQYF. The nucleotide sequence reads as follows: TGTGCCAGCAGTGAAGCTTACGAGCAGTACTTC.